One and the same sample provided the 22 T cell receptor beta chains below, sequenced in a study of CXCR3-negative and CXCR3-positive naive CD8 T cells. The study made its TRB cDNA libraries by 5' RACE, adding UMI labels. From the 5' RACE reads, TCRdb lists one entry per CDR3 protein and no DNA. This table lists about 45,000 distinct CDR3 sequences. The sample taken for sequencing was naive CXCR3- CD8+ T cells from blood. Subset in this sample: CD45RO-CCR7+CD27+CD95- naive CD8+ T cells lacking CXCR3 (TNR3-). The receptors shown here come from a human donor in good health. Some clones in this sample may be carry-over from other donors' samples.

The chain combines TRBV7-9 with TRBJ2-1; TCRdb reports TRBD2, a call that lacks DNA to check it against. This CDR3 is built from 14 residues. Germline V gene sequence: CDR1 SEHNR, CDR2 FQNEAQ (reference sequence). Here the CDR3 reads CASSPPSTYNEQFF.

This chain uses TRBV6-2 or TRBV6-3 with TRBJ2-1; the TCRdb call, TRBD2, lacks DNA for checking. The CDR3 contains 15 residues. Looked up from germline, CDR1 is MNHEY and CDR2 is SVGEGT. The CDR3 region is CASSTGLAFNNEQFF.

This sequence joins TRBV28 and TRBJ1-4; with no DNA, the TCRdb D assignment of TRBD1 cannot be verified. CDR3 length: 16 residues. Germline CDR1 is MDHEN and CDR2 is SYDVKM. CDR3 residues: CASSLLTPATNEKLFF.

This chain uses TRBV7-9 with TRBJ2-5. The germline V gene has CDR1 SEHNR and CDR2 FQNEAQ (reference sequence). This CDR3 region has 13 residues. The CDR3: CASREIYQETQYF.

The chain combines TRBV19 with TRBJ1-5. This CDR3 contains 15 residues. Germline values: CDR1 LNHDA, CDR2 SQIVND (reference sequence). This chain's CDR3 is CASSISGGPNLAQHF.

The gene calls are TRBV7-9 and TRBJ2-7. The CDR3 contains 14 residues. Germline CDR1 SEHNR, CDR2 FQNEAQ (reference sequence). The CDR3 is CASSLTEVGHEQYF.

The chain recombines TRBV28 with TRBJ1-3. The CDR3 is 14 amino acids. Germline assignment: CDR1 MDHEN and CDR2 SYDVKM. The CDR3: CASSIRVSGNTIYF. Looking up the rest from reference TRBV28 and TRBJ1-3 gives the full variable domain: DVKVTQSSRYLVKRTGEKVFLECVQDMDHENMFWYRQDPGLGLRLIYFSYDVKMKEKGDIPEGYSVSREKKERFSLILESASTNQTSMYLCASSIRVSGNTIYFGEGSWLTVV.

The V gene is TRBV14, the J gene TRBJ2-7; TCRdb selects TRBD1, and the lack of DNA leaves this call unchecked. The CDR3 sequence is 17 residues long. Germline assignment: CDR1 SGHDN and CDR2 FVKESK. The CDR3 protein is CASSRENPGTDSYEQYF.

V usage is TRBV29-1 and J usage is TRBJ2-7. The germline V gene encodes CDR1 SQVTM and CDR2 ANQGSEA. The CDR3 consists of 14 residues. This CDR3 reads CSVEVFSSSYEQYF.

This rearrangement joins TRBV21-1 to TRBJ2-3. TRBV21-1 is recorded as a pseudogene. This CDR3 comprises 15 residues. CDR3: CASIPMDGPTDTQYF.

V and J are TRBV27 and TRBJ2-5; TCRdb reports TRBD2, a call that lacks DNA to check it against. Germline values: CDR1 MNHEY, CDR2 SMNVEV (reference sequence). The CDR3 runs 15 residues. The chain's CDR3 is CASSPGLAEQETQYF.

This chain links TRBV6-2 or TRBV6-3 with TRBJ2-5. The CDR3 is made up of 11 amino acids. Looked up from germline, CDR1 is MNHEY and CDR2 is SVGEGT. CDR3 in amino acids: CASRVRETQYF.

The chain combines TRBV5-1 with TRBJ2-1; TCRdb selects TRBD1, and the lack of DNA leaves this call unchecked. Germline V gene data show CDR1 as SGHRS and CDR2 as YFSETQ. CDR3 size: 16 residues. The CDR3 is CASSQTGERSHNEQFF.

The V gene is TRBV29-1, the J gene TRBJ2-5; TCRdb's D call, TRBD1, is unchecked because there is no DNA. The length of the CDR3 is 12 residues. In germline, CDR1 is SQVTM, CDR2 ANQGSEA. The CDR3 spells CSVVQEQETQYF.

The rearrangement links TRBV20-1 to TRBJ2-7; absent DNA, TCRdb's TRBD1 call cannot be checked. Per germline, CDR1 DFQATT and CDR2 SNEGSKA (reference sequence). The CDR3 has 14 amino acids. The CDR3 region is CSARDRDSSYEQYF.

This chain connects TRBV15 to TRBJ2-2. This CDR3 has 13 amino acids. Germline V lookup: CDR1 LNHNV, CDR2 YYDKDF (reference sequence). The CDR3 loop reads CATSRDLAGELFF.

Measured by frequency, this clonotype is large. V gene TRBV14 combines with J gene TRBJ2-2; TCRdb designates TRBD1, a call that cannot be tested without DNA. The CDR3 runs 16 residues. Germline loops: CDR1 SGHDN, CDR2 FVKESK. The CDR3 spells CASSQEDRGLVGELFF.

The rearrangement joins TRBV5-1 to TRBJ2-3; checking the TCRdb D call of TRBD1 is not possible without DNA. Germline V CDR1 and CDR2: SGHRS, YFSETQ. CDR3 size: 17 residues. The chain's CDR3 is CASSLAKGQPSKDTQYF.

The chain has TRBV12-3 or TRBV12-4 and TRBJ1-4; checking the TCRdb D call of TRBD1 is not possible without DNA. The CDR3 covers 14 residues. CDR3 protein: CASSIQTGRKKLFF.

The genes are TRBV29-1 and TRBJ2-3; the D gene TCRdb calls, TRBD2, cannot be checked with no DNA. The CDR3 length is 14 residues. CDR1 is SQVTM and CDR2 is ANQGSEA in the germline V gene. Here the CDR3 reads CSVSASGGIDTQYF.

The chain is built from TRBV2 and TRBJ2-3; TCRdb's assignment of TRBD2 cannot be checked, as there is no DNA. This CDR3 region has 19 residues. Germline V lookup: CDR1 SNHLY, CDR2 FYNNEI. CDR3 protein: CASGWTGEDLAGGPDTQYF. Using reference TRBV2 and TRBJ2-3 for the parts outside the CDR3, the full variable domain is EPEVTQTPSHQVTQMGQEVILRCVPISNHLYFYWYRQILGQKVEFLVSFYNNEISEKSEIFDDQFSVERPDGSNFTLKIRSTKLEDSAMYFCASGWTGEDLAGGPDTQYFGPGTRLTVL.

This sequence joins TRBV7-6 and TRBJ2-7. The germline V gene has CDR1 SGHVS and CDR2 FNYEAQ. CDR3 length: 13 residues. The CDR3 loop is CASSLNGAYEQYF.